This T cell receptor (beta chain) comes out of a study of T cell responses to AZD1222 COVID-19 vaccine. This table comes from immunoSEQ multiplex PCR, and its TCRdb copy is limited to in-frame clones, with some not included. The sample includes 90,000 to 100,000 clones, roughly 89% of them seen just once. V dropped 4 bases and J dropped 9 bases, with 13 bases sitting between them. CDR3 length: 13 amino acids. Germline CDR1 and CDR2: MNHEY and SVGAGI. The rearrangement uses TRBV6-5 and TRBJ1-5; D ambiguous. Here the sequenced sample was peripheral blood, taken on day 0 of AZD1222 vaccination. This sequence originates from an adult in good health. The CDR3 here is CASSSGPGRPQHF. The CDR3 DNA reads TGTGCCAGCAGTTCCGGGCCGGGTAGGCCCCAGCATTTT.